This TCR beta chain was recorded in a study of beta chain features in type 1 diabetes. Study at large: Age, gender and cell yields were alike across patients and healthy donors.

The V end lost 6 bases, the J end lost 1 base, and 19 bases lay between the germline ends. The germline CDR1 and CDR2 sequences are MDHEN and SYDVKM. The length of the CDR3 is 17 residues. This clone was seen more than once but under ten times. Its antigen is still unknown. Whole-study findings and limits: Among all four CD4+ subsets, Type 1 diabetes patients had TCRB CDR3s that were moderately but significantly shorter. A potential PCR bias toward shorter templates would be equal in patient and control samples. Fewer insertions but more deletions were seen at VDJ junctions in type 1 diabetes patients.

The authors reverse transcribed all of the isolated RNA, so sequencing captured expressed TCRB transcripts. Assay used: immunoSEQ multiplex PCR; TCRdb lists only in-frame clones, some missing. The sample includes 300,000 to 400,000 clones, under 8.5% of them seen just once. This clonotype was sampled from a woman under 30 in good health. The chain has TRBV28 and TRBJ2-4; tentative D call: TRBD2 (5 bases). Sequencing was done on a sample of central memory CD4+ T cells from blood. The CDR3 spells CASREPGLNSAKNIQYF. The CDR3 nucleotides are TGTGCCAGCAGGGAGCCCGGACTCAACTCGGCCAAAAACATTCAGTACTTC.